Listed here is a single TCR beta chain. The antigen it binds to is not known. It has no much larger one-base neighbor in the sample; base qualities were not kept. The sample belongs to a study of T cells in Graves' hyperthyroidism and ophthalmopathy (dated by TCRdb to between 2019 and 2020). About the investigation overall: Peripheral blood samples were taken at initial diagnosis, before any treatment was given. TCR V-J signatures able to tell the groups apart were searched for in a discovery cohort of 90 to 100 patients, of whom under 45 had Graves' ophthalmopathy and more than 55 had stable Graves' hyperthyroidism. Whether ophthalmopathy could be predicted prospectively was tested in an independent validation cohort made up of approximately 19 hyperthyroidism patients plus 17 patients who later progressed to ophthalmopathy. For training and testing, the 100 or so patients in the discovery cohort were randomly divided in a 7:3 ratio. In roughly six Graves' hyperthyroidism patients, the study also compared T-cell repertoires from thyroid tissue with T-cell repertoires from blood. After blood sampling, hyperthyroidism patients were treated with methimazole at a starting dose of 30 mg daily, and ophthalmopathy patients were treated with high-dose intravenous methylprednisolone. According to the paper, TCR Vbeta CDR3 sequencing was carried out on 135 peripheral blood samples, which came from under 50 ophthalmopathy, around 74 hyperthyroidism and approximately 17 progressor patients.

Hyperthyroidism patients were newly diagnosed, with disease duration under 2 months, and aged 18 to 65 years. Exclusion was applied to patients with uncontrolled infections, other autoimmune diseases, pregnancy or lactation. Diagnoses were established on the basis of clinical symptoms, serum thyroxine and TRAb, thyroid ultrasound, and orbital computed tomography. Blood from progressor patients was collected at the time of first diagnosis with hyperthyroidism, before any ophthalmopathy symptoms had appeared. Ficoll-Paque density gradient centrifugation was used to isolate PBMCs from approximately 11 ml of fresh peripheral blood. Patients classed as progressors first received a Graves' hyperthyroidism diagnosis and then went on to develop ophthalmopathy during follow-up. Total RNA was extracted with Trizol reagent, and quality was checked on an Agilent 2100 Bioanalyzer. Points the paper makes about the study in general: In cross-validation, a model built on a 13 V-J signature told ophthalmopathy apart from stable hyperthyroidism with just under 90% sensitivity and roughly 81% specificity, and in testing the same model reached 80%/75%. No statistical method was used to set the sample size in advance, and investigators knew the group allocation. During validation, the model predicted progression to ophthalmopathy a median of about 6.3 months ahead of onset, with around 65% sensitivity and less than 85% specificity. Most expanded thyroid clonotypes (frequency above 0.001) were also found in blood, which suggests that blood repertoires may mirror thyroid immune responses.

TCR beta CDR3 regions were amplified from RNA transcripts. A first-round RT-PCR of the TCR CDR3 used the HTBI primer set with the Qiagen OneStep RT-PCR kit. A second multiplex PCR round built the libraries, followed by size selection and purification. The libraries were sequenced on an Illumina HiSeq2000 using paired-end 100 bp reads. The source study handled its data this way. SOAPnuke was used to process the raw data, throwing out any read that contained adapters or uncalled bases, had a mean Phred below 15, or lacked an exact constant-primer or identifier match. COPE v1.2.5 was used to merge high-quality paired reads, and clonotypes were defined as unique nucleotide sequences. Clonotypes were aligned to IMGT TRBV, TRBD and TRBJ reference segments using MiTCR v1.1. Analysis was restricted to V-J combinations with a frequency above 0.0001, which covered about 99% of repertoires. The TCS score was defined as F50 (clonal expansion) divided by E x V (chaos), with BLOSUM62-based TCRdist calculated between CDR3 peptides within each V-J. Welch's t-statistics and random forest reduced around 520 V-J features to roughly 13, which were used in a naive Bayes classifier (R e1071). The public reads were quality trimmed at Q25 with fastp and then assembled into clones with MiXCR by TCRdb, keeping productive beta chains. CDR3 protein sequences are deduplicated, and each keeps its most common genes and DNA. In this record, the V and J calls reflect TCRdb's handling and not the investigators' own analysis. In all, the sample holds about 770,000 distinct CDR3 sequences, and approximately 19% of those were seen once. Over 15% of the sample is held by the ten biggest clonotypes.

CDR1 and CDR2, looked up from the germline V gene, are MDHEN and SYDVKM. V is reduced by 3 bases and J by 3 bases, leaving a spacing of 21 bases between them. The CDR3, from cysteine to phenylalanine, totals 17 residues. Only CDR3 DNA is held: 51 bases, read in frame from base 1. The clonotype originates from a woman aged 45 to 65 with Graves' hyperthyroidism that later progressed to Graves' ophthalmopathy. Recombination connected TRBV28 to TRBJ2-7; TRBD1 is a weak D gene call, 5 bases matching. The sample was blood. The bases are TGTGCCAGCAGTTTTTGGGGTGGGGCACAGGTCGACTACGAGCAGTACTTC. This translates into CASSFWGGAQVDYEQYF. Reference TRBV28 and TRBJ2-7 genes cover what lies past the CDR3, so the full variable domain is DVKVTQSSRYLVKRTGEKVFLECVQDMDHENMFWYRQDPGLGLRLIYFSYDVKMKEKGDIPEGYSVSREKKERFSLILESASTNQTSMYLCASSFWGGAQVDYEQYFGPGTRLTVT.